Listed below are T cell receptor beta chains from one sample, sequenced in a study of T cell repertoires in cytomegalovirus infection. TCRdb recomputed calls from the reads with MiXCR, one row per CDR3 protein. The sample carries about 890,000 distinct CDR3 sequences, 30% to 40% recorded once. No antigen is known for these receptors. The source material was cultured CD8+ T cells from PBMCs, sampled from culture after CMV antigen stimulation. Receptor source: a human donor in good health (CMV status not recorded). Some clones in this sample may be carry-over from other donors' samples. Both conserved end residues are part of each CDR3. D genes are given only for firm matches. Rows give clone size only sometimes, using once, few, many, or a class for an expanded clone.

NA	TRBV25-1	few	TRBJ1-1	CASRDGNMNTEAFF	TGTGCCAGCAGGGACGGTAACATGAACACTGAAGCTTTCTTT
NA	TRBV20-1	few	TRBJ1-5	CSARQGDQPQHF	TGCAGTGCTAGACAGGGAGATCAGCCCCAGCATTTT
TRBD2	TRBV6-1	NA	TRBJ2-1	CASSAWTSGGPRDEQFF	TGTGCCAGCAGTGCCTGGACTAGCGGGGGGCCTAGGGATGAGCAGTTCTTC
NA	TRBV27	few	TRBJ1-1	CASSFTPQGPEAFF	TGTGCCAGCAGTTTTACACCCCAGGGCCCTGAAGCTTTCTTT
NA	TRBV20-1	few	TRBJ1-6	CSAPFSAVYSYNSPLHF	TGCAGTGCCCCTTTTAGCGCAGTTTACTCCTATAATTCACCCCTCCACTTT
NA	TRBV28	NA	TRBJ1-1	CASRRPGARHTEAFF	TGTGCCAGCAGACGACCCGGGGCCAGGCACACTGAAGCTTTCTTT
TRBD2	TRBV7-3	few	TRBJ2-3	CASSSIGTSLVDTQYF	TGTGCCAGCAGCTCGATCGGGACTAGCCTAGTAGATACGCAGTATTTT
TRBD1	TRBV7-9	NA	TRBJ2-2	CASSDRGITGELFF	TGTGCCAGCAGCGACAGGGGGATCACCGGGGAGCTGTTTTTT
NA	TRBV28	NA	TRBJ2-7	CASRAQAYEQYF	TGTGCCAGCCGAGCGCAGGCATACGAGCAGTACTTC
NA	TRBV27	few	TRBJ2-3	CASSSGKGDTQYF	TGTGCCAGCAGTTCAGGGAAGGGGGATACGCAGTATTTT
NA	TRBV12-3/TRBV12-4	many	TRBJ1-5	CASSLGNSNQPQHF	TGTGCCAGCAGTTTAGGTAATAGCAATCAGCCCCAGCATTTT
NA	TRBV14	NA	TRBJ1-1	CASSLRPINTEAFF	TGTGCCAGCAGCCTCAGACCGATTAACACTGAAGCTTTCTTT
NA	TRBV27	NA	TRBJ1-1	CASSLSRRDFRMNTEAFF	TGTGCCAGCAGTTTATCGCGGCGGGACTTCCGTATGAACACTGAAGCTTTCTTT
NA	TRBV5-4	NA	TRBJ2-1	CASSLVAVPILSSYNEQFF	TGTGCCAGCAGCTTAGTAGCAGTACCAATCCTCAGCTCCTACAATGAGCAGTTCTTC
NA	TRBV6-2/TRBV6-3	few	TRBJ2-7	CASSYSFEQYF	TGTGCCAGCAGTTACTCGTTCGAGCAGTACTTC
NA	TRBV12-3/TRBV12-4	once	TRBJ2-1	CANSLYGRGAGNEQFF	TGTGCCAACAGTTTATACGGACGGGGGGCGGGGAATGAGCAGTTCTTC
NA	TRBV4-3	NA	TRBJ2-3	CASSHTIGPTDTQYF	TGCGCCAGCAGCCACACGATCGGACCAACCGATACGCAGTATTTT
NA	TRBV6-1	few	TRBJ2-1	CASSEPVFSYNEQFF	TGTGCCAGCAGTGAGCCGGTATTCTCCTACAATGAGCAGTTCTTC
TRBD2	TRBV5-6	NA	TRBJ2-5	CASSLEEAGARETQYF	TGTGCCAGCAGCTTGGAGGAAGCGGGGGCCCGGGAGACCCAGTACTTC
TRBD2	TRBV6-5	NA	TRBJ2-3	CASSYDVAGGRTDTQYF	TGTGCCAGCAGTTACGATGTAGCGGGGGGGCGGACAGATACGCAGTATTTT
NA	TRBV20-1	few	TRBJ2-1	CSAIPPRYYNEQFF	TGCAGTGCTATCCCCCCCCGATACTACAATGAGCAGTTCTTC
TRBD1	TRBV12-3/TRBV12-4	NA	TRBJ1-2	CASIGTGGEGYTF	TGTGCCAGCATCGGGACAGGGGGGGAGGGCTACACCTTC
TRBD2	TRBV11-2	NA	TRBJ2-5	CARGRLAGAGETQYF	TGTGCCAGGGGCCGGCTAGCGGGGGCAGGGGAGACCCAGTACTTC
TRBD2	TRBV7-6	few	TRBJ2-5	CASSPAGGQGTQYF	TGTGCCAGCAGCCCCGCGGGGGGCCAGGGGACCCAGTACTTC
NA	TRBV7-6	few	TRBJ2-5	CASSPYGGGQETQYF	TGTGCCAGCAGCCCGTACGGTGGGGGCCAAGAGACCCAGTACTTC
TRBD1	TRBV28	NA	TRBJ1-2	CASSPTQGALGYTF	TGTGCCAGCAGCCCAACTCAGGGGGCACTTGGCTACACCTTC
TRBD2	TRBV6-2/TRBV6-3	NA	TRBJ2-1	CASSYYGGATDEQFF	TGTGCCAGCAGTTACTACGGGGGGGCGACGGATGAGCAGTTCTTC
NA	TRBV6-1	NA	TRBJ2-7	CASSEGAGVPYEQYF	TGTGCCAGCAGTGAAGGGGCAGGGGTTCCCTACGAGCAGTACTTC
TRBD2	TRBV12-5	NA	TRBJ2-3	CASGQSGAAQYF	TGTGCTAGTGGCCAGAGCGGGGCTGCGCAGTATTTT
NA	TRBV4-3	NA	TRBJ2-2	CASTSYGGTGELFF	TGCGCCAGCACCTCGTATGGGGGCACCGGGGAGCTGTTTTTT
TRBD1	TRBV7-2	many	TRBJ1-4	CASSSPDRGGFNEKLFF	TGTGCCAGCAGCTCCCCAGACAGGGGAGGCTTTAATGAAAAACTGTTTTTT
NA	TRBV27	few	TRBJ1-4	CASSPGGQSNEKLFF	TGTGCCAGCAGTCCCGGGGGACAAAGTAATGAAAAACTGTTTTTT
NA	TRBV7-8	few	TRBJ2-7	CASSWDTSSYEQYF	TGTGCCAGCAGCTGGGACACGAGCTCCTACGAGCAGTACTTC
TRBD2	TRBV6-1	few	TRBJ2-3	CAATSGGADTQYF	TGTGCCGCGACTAGCGGGGGGGCGGATACGCAGTATTTT
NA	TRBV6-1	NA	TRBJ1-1	CASKPTRGNTEAFF	TGTGCCAGCAAACCCACCAGGGGAAACACTGAAGCTTTCTTT
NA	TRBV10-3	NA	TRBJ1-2	CAIRGRLYGYTF	TGTGCCATCAGGGGGCGGCTTTATGGCTACACCTTC
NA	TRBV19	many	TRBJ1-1	CASTLGIPTEAFF	TGTGCCAGTACCCTGGGAATTCCCACTGAAGCTTTCTTT
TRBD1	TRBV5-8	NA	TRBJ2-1	CASSSPWTGKTYNEQFF	TGTGCCAGCAGCTCCCCCTGGACAGGGAAGACCTACAATGAGCAGTTCTTC
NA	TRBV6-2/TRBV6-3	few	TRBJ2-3	CASSYVISTDTQYF	TGTGCCAGCAGTTATGTCATCTCCACAGATACGCAGTATTTT
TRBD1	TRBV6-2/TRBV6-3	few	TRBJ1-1	CASSYEDRVNTEAFF	TGTGCCAGCAGTTACGAGGACAGGGTGAACACTGAAGCTTTCTTT
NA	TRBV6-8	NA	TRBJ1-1	CASSSALQGFAEAFF	TGTGCCAGCAGTTCCGCCTTACAGGGTTTCGCTGAAGCTTTCTTT
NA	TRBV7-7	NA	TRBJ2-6	CAGGPLSGANVLTF	TGTGCTGGGGGACCGCTCTCTGGGGCCAACGTCCTGACTTTC
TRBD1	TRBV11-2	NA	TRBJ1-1	CASSAWTGMNTEAFF	TGTGCCAGCAGCGCCTGGACAGGGATGAACACTGAAGCTTTCTTT
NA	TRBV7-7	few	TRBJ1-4	CASSPEGKGEKLFF	TGTGCTAGCAGCCCGGAAGGGAAGGGTGAAAAACTGTTTTTT
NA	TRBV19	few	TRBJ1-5	CASSVGWYSNQPQHF	TGTGCCAGTAGCGTAGGGTGGTATAGCAATCAGCCCCAGCATTTT
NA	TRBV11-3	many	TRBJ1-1	CASQGGGTEAFF	TGTGCCAGTCAAGGGGGTGGCACTGAAGCTTTCTTT
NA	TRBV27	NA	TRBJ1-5	CVSSGRAAQPQHF	TGTGTCAGCAGCGGAAGGGCAGCTCAGCCCCAGCATTTT
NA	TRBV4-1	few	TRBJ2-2	CASSQENEGGNTGELFF	TGCGCCAGCAGCCAAGAAAATGAGGGGGGGAACACCGGGGAGCTGTTTTTT
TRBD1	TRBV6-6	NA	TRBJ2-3	CASSLEDRRTDTQYF	TGTGCCAGCAGTCTCGAGGACAGGCGAACAGATACGCAGTATTTT
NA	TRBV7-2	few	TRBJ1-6	CASSPQIGLMVVGSPLHF	TGTGCCAGCAGCCCCCAAATAGGGCTAATGGTTGTCGGATCACCCCTCCACTTT
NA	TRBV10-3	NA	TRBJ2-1	CASRDRLYNEQFF	TGTGCCTCCAGAGACAGGTTATACAATGAGCAGTTCTTC
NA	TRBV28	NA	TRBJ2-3	CASSFTQTDTQYF	TGTGCCAGCAGTTTCACCCAGACAGATACGCAGTATTTT
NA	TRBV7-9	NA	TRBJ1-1	CASSASPGANTEAFF	TGTGCCAGCAGCGCCTCTCCAGGGGCCAACACTGAAGCTTTCTTT